This T cell receptor beta chain comes out of a study of T cell repertoires in cytomegalovirus infection. Overall study results and limits: Across the ex vivo response, the dominant clonotypes were HLA-C-restricted CMV-specific TCR beta clonotypes. The study identified carriers of CMV plus the relevant HLA from cumulative public TCR beta family frequency.

Germline lookup yields CDR1 DFQATT and CDR2 SNEGSKA (reference sequence). The CDR3 covers 14 residues. Trimming stripped 1 base from V and 2 bases from J, with 9 bases between. Each CDR3 protein gets one entry after TCRdb re-called the reads with MiXCR. Of some 350,000 distinct CDR3 sequences in the sample, 15% to 20% were seen once. This clonotype was seen a few times. Its antigen is as yet unknown. This receptor was identified in a human donor in good health (CMV status not recorded). Some clones in this sample may be carry-over from other donors' samples. Sequenced: PBMCs. This sequence joins TRBV20-1 and TRBJ2-1; the D is unclear. CDR3 DNA sequence: TGCAGTGCTAGAGTTAGCCCCACCTACAATGAGCAGTTCTTC. Amino acid sequence: CSARVSPTYNEQFF.